Given below is one TCR beta chain in context. The target of this receptor is not known. No much larger clonotype is one base removed from it; base qualities were not supplied. This record comes from a study of a mutant IDH1 vaccine in newly diagnosed glioma (dated by TCRdb to 2020 to 2022). Regarding the research as a whole: Patients were given eight vaccinations, in weeks 1, 3, 5, 7, 11, 15, 19 and 23, which matched visits V03 through V10. In the chemotherapy-containing groups, vaccination started alongside temozolomide cycles, whereas in patients who had radiotherapy alone it started 4-6 weeks after radiotherapy. Of the roughly 31 treated patients, approximately 60% were male and about 38% were female, and the mean age was roughly 38 years. Prior to enrollment, patients had been given standard therapy consisting of radiotherapy alone, temozolomide alone, or radiochemotherapy with temozolomide, with the combination given to most patients. Peripheral blood was drawn at six visits: V03 (baseline), V05, V07, V10, V12 and V13. For exploratory analyses, approximately 25 treated patients had longitudinal TCRB deep sequencing done wherever samples were available.

The library was made by the immunoSEQ multiplex PCR assay. Rearranged TCR beta chain sequences were amplified with the hsTCRB Kit following the manufacturer's protocol. Sequencing of TCRB libraries was carried out on an Illumina MiSeq. The source study handled its data this way. The kit vendor's proprietary platform handled demultiplexing, trimming and gene mapping. Sourced from immuneACCESS, this table was stored by TCRdb with only in-frame sequences that have V and J called. A share of the clones is absent; for the studies checked, an unresolved V gene accounts for under half, and the remainder has no known explanation. Clonal size and the V and J genes are those of that table, whereas D and trimming came from the DNA. The sample table records 25,000 to 35,000 clones; roughly 90% of these occur just once. Around 18% of the sample is held by the ten biggest clonotypes. The germline V gene provides CDR1 SQVTM and CDR2 ANQGSEA. V has 5 bases trimmed and J has 3 bases trimmed; junction bases matching no gene number 8. The CDR3 spans 16 residues, from the cysteine through the phenylalanine. The kept DNA is CDR3 alone, 48 bases in frame from the first base.

On the study overall, not on this receptor specifically: Changes in the top peripheral T cell clonotypes picked up by TCRB sequencing did not appear to be linked to pseudoprogression. Availability determined which PBMC samples were chosen for TCRB deep sequencing. The authors noted that analyses of patient blood samples could not be reproduced because of sample limitations. Vaccine-induced immune responses across multiple MHC alleles were detected in 90% to 95% of patients.

This specimen's time point label, per the study, means: week 5, during vaccination. A 20-mer mutant IDH1 peptide at 300 micrograms in Montanide made up each vaccine dose, which was injected subcutaneously together with topical imiquimod. The donors had newly diagnosed IDH1-mutant astrocytomas of WHO grade 3 or 4 that showed loss of nuclear ATRX. The samples were drawn from NOA16, a multicentre, single-arm, open-label phase I trial in Germany that tested a mutant IDH1 peptide vaccine in humans for the first time. Genomic DNA for TCRB sequencing was extracted from EDTA blood using the DNeasy Blood and Tissue Kit.

Sample: PBMCs, taken from a glioma patient whose treatment included an IDH1 peptide vaccine. The origin of this receptor is a man in his late teens or twenties with glioma. The V gene is TRBV29-1 and the J gene is TRBJ2-2, with 11 bases aligning to TRBD1. The sequenced DNA is TGCAGCGTTAAGAGAGGACAGGGGGCCGACACCGGGGAGCTGTTTTTT. Translated, this gives CSVKRGQGADTGELFF.